The clone carrying this T cell receptor beta chain was observed at least ten times. Antigen specificity is unknown. The entry originates in a study of T-cell memory formation after mild COVID-19. Study-level information: In these data, TCR clusters were largely donor specific.

Findings and limits, study-wide: Memory cells collected pre-infection included some clones that later responded, suggesting cross-reactive memory joined. Among CD4+ contracting clones, most were CM and EM, and CD8+ ones EMRA. A second wave expanding day 15 to 37 was CD4+-biased; contracting clones were balanced.

Germline assignment: CDR1 SEHNR and CDR2 FQNEAQ (reference sequence). This CDR3 is built from 12 residues. Between the trimmed V and J ends, which lost 0 bases and 12 bases, there was a span of 11 bases. TCRdb itself ran the 5' RACE reads through MiXCR, one entry per CDR3 protein. The sample has about 610,000 distinct CDR3 sequences, approximately 15% seen once. The sample comprised PBMCs or a T cell subset sorted from them (not recorded which). This chain joins TRBV7-9 and TRBJ1-1; no clear D gene. The source is an adult woman who had mild COVID-19 (a few samples of this study predate the infection). Cell type and time point are not known. Written as DNA, the CDR3 is TGTGCCAGCAGCTTAGCCACCTTAGAGACTTTCTTT. The encoded protein is CASSLATLETFF. Full variable domain (missing parts from reference TRBV7-9 and TRBJ1-1): DTGVSQNPRHKITKRGQNVTFRCDPISEHNRLYWYRQTLGQGPEFLTYFQNEAQLEKSRLLSDRFSAERPKGSFSTLEIQRTEQGDSAMYLCASSLATLETFFGQGTRLTVV.